This passage covers 25 T cell receptor beta chains from one sample sequenced in a study of T cell responses to AZD1222 COVID-19 vaccine. Clones were read by immunoSEQ multiplex PCR, and TCRdb kept only the in-frame ones, dropping some. Of 250,000 to 300,000 clones in the sample, around 93% are singletons; the top ten hold roughly 0.51%. The input for sequencing was peripheral blood, taken 28 days after the second AZD1222 dose. The receptors originated from an adult who received the AZD1222 COVID-19 vaccine.

This chain joins TRBV12-3 or TRBV12-4 and TRBJ2-7; D is undetermined. Trimming left V 5 bases short and J 2 bases short, with 7 bases between. The CDR3 loop spans 12 amino acids. CDR3 sequence: CASSKSPYEQYF. DNA for the CDR3: TGTGCCAGCAGTAAATCCCCCTACGAGCAGTACTTC.

The chain has TRBV7-9 and TRBJ1-4; D may be TRBD1 (6 bases). Germline CDR1 reads SEHNR; CDR2 reads FQNEAQ (reference sequence). V was clipped by 3 bases and J by 6 bases, with 14 bases between them. The CDR3 extends over 15 amino acids. Here the CDR3 reads CASSFDGQLDEKLFF. The DNA of the CDR3 is TGTGCCAGCAGCTTTGACGGACAGCTGGATGAAAAACTGTTTTTT.

The rearrangement joins TRBV5-6 to TRBJ1-3; 8 bases map to TRBD1. The CDR3 covers 16 residues. The V gene end was trimmed by 1 base and the J gene end by 0 bases; junction bases not matched to a gene: 3. Germline V gene data show CDR1 as SGHDT and CDR2 as YYEEEE. The CDR3 here is CASSLTGGASGNTIYF. The CDR3 DNA sequence: TGTGCCAGCAGCTTGACAGGGGGTGCCTCTGGAAACACCATATATTTT.

This sequence joins TRBV3-1 (or the pseudogene TRBV3-2) and TRBJ1-5; possibly TRBD1 for D (6 bases). The CDR3 loop spans 17 amino acids. Trimming cost V 3 bases and J 1 base, with 16 bases left between them. The germline gives CDR1 LGHDT, CDR2 YNNKEL (reference sequence). As DNA, the CDR3 is TGTGCCAGCAGCCAGGGGGCGGGCCCAATGAGCAATCAGCCCCAGCATTTT. Translated: CASSQGAGPMSNQPQHF.

This rearrangement joins TRBV27 to TRBJ2-7, with D unclear. CDR1 and CDR2 from the germline V gene are MNHEY and SMNVEV (reference sequence). Trimming removed 0 bases at V and 1 base at J, with 4 bases between. The CDR3 runs to 13 residues. The CDR3 is CASSLSISYEQYF. CDR3 coding DNA: TGTGCCAGCAGTTTATCGATTTCCTACGAGCAGTACTTC.

The V call is TRBV19, the J call TRBJ1-3, with a weak D call TRBD1 (5 bases). Trimming took 5 bases from V and 2 from J, leaving 13 bases between them. Germline CDR1 and CDR2: LNHDA and SQIVND (reference sequence). This CDR3 region has 15 residues. The CDR3 DNA reads TGTGCCAGTAGTCCCAACGGGGGAACTGGAAACACCATATATTTT. Translated: CASSPNGGTGNTIYF.

This chain connects TRBV7-3 to TRBJ2-2; the match to TRBD1 covers 8 bases. After removal of 5 bases from V and 4 bases from J, the junction contained 6 bases not matched to a gene. The CDR3 runs to 15 residues. The germline V gene encodes CDR1 SGHTA and CDR2 FQGTGA. The CDR3 here is CASSPGQGGTGELFF. CDR3 bases: TGTGCCAGCAGCCCTGGACAGGGCGGCACCGGGGAGCTGTTTTTT.

This chain connects TRBV15 to TRBJ2-1; D not resolved. Germline CDR1 LNHNV, CDR2 YYDKDF (reference sequence). V was cut by 1 base and J by 9 bases, with 13 bases left in between. The CDR3 is 14 residues long. In DNA, the CDR3 is TGTGCCACCAGCAGAGGGTTTGTTTGGGGTGAGCAGTTCTTC. Translated, it gives CATSRGFVWGEQFF.

In its sample, this clone is medium-sized. The DNA of the CDR3 is TGTGCCAGCAGTGAACGGGACAGGGAATACGAGCAGTACTTC. Its translation is CASSERDREYEQYF. The rearrangement uses TRBV2 and TRBJ2-7, with 9 bases identical to TRBD1. The CDR3 is made up of 14 amino acids. Germline V gene lookup returns CDR1 SNHLY and CDR2 FYNNEI. V was pared by 2 bases and J by 4 bases, with 3 bases of the junction left unmatched.

Comment on this clone: At the DNA level, this CDR3 is encoded by other sequences in the same sample as well. This chain uses TRBV5-4 with TRBJ2-7; 8 nucleotides align to TRBD2. Losses at the gene ends were 2 bases for V and 2 bases for J; bases not matched to a gene: 6. This CDR3 comprises 15 residues. Germline CDR1 and CDR2: SGHNT and YYREEE (reference sequence). The CDR3 loop reads CASSLGGSGTYEQYF. The DNA of the CDR3 is TGTGCCAGCAGCTTAGGCGGTAGCGGGACCTACGAGCAGTACTTC.

This clone was seen a few times. The J gene is TRBJ2-7, the V gene TRBV7-9; TRBD1 aligns across 8 bases. Germline CDR1 is SEHNR and CDR2 is FQNEAQ (reference sequence). V was pared by 6 bases and J by 6 bases, with 7 bases of the junction left unmatched. The CDR3 extends over 13 amino acids. The chain's CDR3 is CASRLQGVGEQYF. CDR3 bases: TGTGCCAGCAGGCTACAGGGGGTTGGCGAGCAGTACTTC.

The CDR3 nucleotides are TGCGCCAGCAGCTTGGCCCCGACAGGGGGGTATGGCTACACCTTC. It specifies CASSLAPTGGYGYTF. The chain has TRBV5-1 and TRBJ1-2; 9 bases line up with TRBD1. Trimming took 0 bases from V and 5 from J; bases not matched to a gene: 5. The CDR3 runs to 15 residues. CDR1 and CDR2 (germline): SGHRS, YFSETQ.

The V call is TRBV6-1, the J call TRBJ1-1; the D gene is possibly TRBD1 (6 bases). V lost 3 bases to trimming and J lost 10 bases, with 12 bases between them. Germline V gene sequence: CDR1 MNHNS, CDR2 SASEGT. The CDR3 length is 12 residues. The CDR3 DNA sequence: TGTGCCAGCAGTGACAGGGGTCGGGTAGCTTTCTTT. As protein: CASSDRGRVAFF.

The rearrangement joins TRBV6-1 to TRBJ1-6; D may be TRBD1 (6 bases). This CDR3 has 18 residues. Germline CDR1 reads MNHNS; CDR2 reads SASEGT. Trimming took off 4 bases at V and 0 bases at J, with 16 bases between the two ends. The CDR3 DNA reads TGTGCCAGCAGTGCCCTTGGGGGCAGGAGCTCCTATAATTCACCCCTCCACTTT. Protein: CASSALGGRSSYNSPLHF.

CDR3 in DNA: TGTGCCATCACCAGAACGACAGCTATGAACACTGAAGCTTTCTTT. Translation gives CAITRTTAMNTEAFF. The rearrangement uses TRBV10-3 and TRBJ1-1; D possibly corresponds to TRBD1 (5 bases). V lost 7 bases and J lost 0, with 15 bases in between. The germline gives CDR1 ENHRY, CDR2 SYGVKD. The CDR3 is 15 amino acids.

The chain combines TRBV18 with TRBJ1-5; the match to TRBD1 covers 9 bases. The CDR3 covers 14 residues. Losses at the gene ends were 5 bases for V and 5 bases for J; bases not matched to a gene: 4. The germline CDR1 and CDR2 sequences are KGHSH and LQKENI. The CDR3 bases are TGTGCCAGCTCAGGACAGGGGCACGATCAGCCCCAGCATTTT. Amino acid sequence: CASSGQGHDQPQHF.

CDR3 loop: CSVEEAGSEAFF. As DNA, the CDR3 is TGCAGCGTTGAAGAGGCGGGCTCCGAAGCTTTCTTT. The chain combines TRBV29-1 with TRBJ1-1; no clear D. This CDR3 is 12 amino acids long. V lost 0 bases, J lost 8 bases, and 10 bases lay in between. Germline V CDR1 and CDR2: SQVTM, ANQGSEA.

The CDR3 sequence: CASSYLDEQYF. The CDR3 DNA follows: TGTGCCAGCAGTTACCTGGACGAGCAGTACTTC. This chain connects TRBV6-5 to TRBJ2-7; D gene uncertain. The germline V and J ends were trimmed by 2 bases and 5 bases, with 4 bases remaining between them. This CDR3 is built from 11 residues. Germline CDR1 MNHEY, CDR2 SVGAGI.

V and J are TRBV28 and TRBJ1-6, with D perhaps matching TRBD1 (5 bases). This CDR3 has 17 amino acids. Germline V gives CDR1 MDHEN, CDR2 SYDVKM. The V end was cut by 1 base, the J end by 6 bases, with 16 bases between. CDR3 coding DNA: TGTGCCAGCAGTTTATATCGTAGTGGTGGGGCTAATTCACCCCTCCACTTT. Translation: CASSLYRSGGANSPLHF.

The chain has TRBV28 and TRBJ2-1; TRBD1 might be the D (5 bases). The CDR3 contains 15 residues. The V gene lost 7 bases and the J gene lost 0 bases, with 13 bases spanning the gap. Germline assignment: CDR1 MDHEN and CDR2 SYDVKM. DNA of the CDR3: TGTGCCAGCATTAATCCAGGGCACTCCTACAATGAGCAGTTCTTC. The encoded protein is CASINPGHSYNEQFF.

V and J are TRBV4-1 and TRBJ2-3, with 10 nucleotides matching TRBD2. V shed 1 base, J shed 4 bases, and the junction held 8 bases outside the gene matches. CDR1 MGHRA and CDR2 YSYEKL come from the germline V gene. The CDR3 runs to 17 residues. The CDR3 region has the DNA TGCGCCAGCAGCCAAGCCCCCCTAGCGGGAGACGCAGATACGCAGTATTTT. It codes for CASSQAPLAGDADTQYF.

CDR3 DNA: TGTGCCAGCACCACTAGCGGGAGAGGGGGCACAGATACGCAGTATTTT. Its protein product is CASTTSGRGGTDTQYF. This chain uses TRBV28 with TRBJ2-3; TRBD2 matches 11 bases. CDR3 length equals 16 residues. The J segment lost 1 base and the V segment lost 7 bases, leaving 7 bases of the junction unmatched. Germline CDR1 reads MDHEN; CDR2 reads SYDVKM.

The chain combines TRBV5-4 with TRBJ1-2; a possible D gene is TRBD1 (5 bases). Trimming pared 1 base from V and 3 bases from J, leaving 10 bases between. Germline-derived CDR1 and CDR2 are SGHNT and YYREEE (reference sequence). CDR3 length: 14 residues. DNA of the CDR3: TGTGCCAGCAGCTTGTCCAGGGATCACTATGGCTACACCTTC. Its protein product is CASSLSRDHYGYTF.

The rearrangement joins TRBV4-3 to TRBJ2-1; D is undetermined. CDR1 LGHNA and CDR2 YSLEER come from the germline V gene. The CDR3 contains 15 residues. Trimming removed 0 bases from V and 8 bases from J, with 14 bases in between. The CDR3 DNA reads as TGCGCCAGCAGCCAAGATCTAGTTGGATTTTATGAGCAGTTCTTC. It translates to CASSQDLVGFYEQFF.

This chain uses TRBV21-1 with TRBJ1-5; the D segment call TRBD1 is taken from the table without a DNA check. TRBV21-1 constitutes a pseudogene. This CDR3 has 16 amino acids. The CDR3 loop reads CASSKATGLGNQPQHF. The CDR3 coding sequence is TGTGCCAGCAGCAAAGCCACAGGCCTTGGCAATCAGCCCCAGCATTTT.